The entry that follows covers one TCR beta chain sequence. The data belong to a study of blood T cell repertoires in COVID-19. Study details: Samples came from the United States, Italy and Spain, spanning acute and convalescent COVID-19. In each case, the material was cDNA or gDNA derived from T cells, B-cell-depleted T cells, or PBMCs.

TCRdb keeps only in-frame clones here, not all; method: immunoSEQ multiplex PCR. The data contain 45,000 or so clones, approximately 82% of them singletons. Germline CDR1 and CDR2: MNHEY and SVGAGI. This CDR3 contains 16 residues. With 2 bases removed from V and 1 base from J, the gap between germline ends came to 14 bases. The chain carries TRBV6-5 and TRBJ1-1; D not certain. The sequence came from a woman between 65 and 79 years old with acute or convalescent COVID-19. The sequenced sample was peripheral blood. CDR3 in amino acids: CASSYRSPTENTEAFF. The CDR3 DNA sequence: TGTGCCAGCAGTTACAGGTCGCCTACAGAGAACACTGAAGCTTTCTTT.